The 14 T cell receptor beta chains below all came from one sample that was sequenced in a study of blood T cell repertoires in COVID-19. Method: immunoSEQ multiplex PCR; TCRdb's copy keeps in-frame clones and lacks some. This sample has roughly 100,000 clones, with around four fifths found just once. Sequenced material: peripheral blood. The receptors derive from a human donor in a cohort sampled during active COVID-19.

The chain couples TRBV20-1 to TRBJ2-1; D is perhaps TRBD2 (6 bases). The CDR3 consists of 11 residues. Germline V lookup: CDR1 DFQATT, CDR2 SNEGSKA (reference sequence). V lost 5 bases, J lost 9 bases, and 11 bases lay in between. The CDR3 spells CSASGLREQFF. CDR3 nucleotides: TGCAGTGCTTCGGGACTTCGTGAGCAGTTCTTC.

The rearrangement links TRBV5-4 to TRBJ2-1, with a possible D match to TRBD2 (7 bases). This CDR3 is built from 15 residues. Germline assignment: CDR1 SGHNT and CDR2 YYREEE (reference sequence). Deletions cut 4 bases from V and 4 bases from J, with 15 bases between. The CDR3 DNA reads as TGTGCCAGCAGCGAGGGGGGGGGCGAGTACAATGAGCAGTTCTTC. The encoded protein is CASSEGGGEYNEQFF. Full variable domain (outside the CDR3, taken from reference TRBV5-4 and TRBJ2-1): ETGVTQSPTHLIKTRGQQVTLRCSSQSGHNTVSWYQQALGQGPQFIFQYYREEENGRGNFPPRFSGLQFPNYSSELNVNALELDDSALYLCASSEGGGEYNEQFFGPGTRLTVL.

This sequence joins TRBV29-1 and TRBJ2-7, with D maybe TRBD1 (5 bases). The CDR3 spans 14 residues. Germline V gene sequence: CDR1 SQVTM, CDR2 ANQGSEA. V was trimmed by 3 bases and J by 1 base, leaving 13 bases between them. As DNA, the CDR3 is TGCAGCGTTGAGGGGCAGTCCTGGTCCTACGAGCAGTACTTC. It is translated as CSVEGQSWSYEQYF.

The rearrangement uses TRBV5-1 and TRBJ1-6; possibly TRBD1 for D (6 bases). The germline CDR1 and CDR2 sequences are SGHRS and YFSETQ. Trimming left V 2 bases short and J 5 bases short, with 11 bases between. There are 15 residues in the CDR3. CDR3 DNA sequence: TGCGCCAGCAGCTTCGGAACAGGGAATAATTCACCCCTCCACTTT. This encodes CASSFGTGNNSPLHF.

V and J are TRBV4-2 and TRBJ2-7; unclear D gene. V lost 0 bases to trimming and J lost 7 bases, with 7 bases between them. This CDR3 spans 12 amino acids. Germline lookup yields CDR1 LGHNA and CDR2 YNFKEQ. The DNA for the CDR3 is TGTGCCAGCAGCCAAGATTCGGTTGAGCAGTACTTC. Its protein product is CASSQDSVEQYF.

This clone was seen a handful of times. V usage is TRBV7-8 and J usage is TRBJ2-7; 10 bases are shared with TRBD1. CDR1 and CDR2 from the germline V gene are SGHVS and FQNEAQ. Trimming cost V 3 bases and J 0 bases; bases outside gene matches: 2. This CDR3 spans 15 amino acids. The CDR3 bases are TGTGCCAGCAGCTTGGGACAGGGGTCCTCCTACGAGCAGTACTTC. Protein sequence: CASSLGQGSSYEQYF.

The V call is TRBV7-2, the J call TRBJ2-3; no clear D gene. The germline V gene encodes CDR1 SGHTA and CDR2 FQGNSA. V gave up 4 bases and J gave up 1 base, with 9 bases separating them. The CDR3 covers 14 residues. The CDR3 loop reads CASSSSWGTDTQYF. The DNA of the CDR3 is TGTGCCAGCAGCTCTAGTTGGGGCACAGATACGCAGTATTTT.

The chain carries TRBV11-3 and TRBJ2-7; D gene uncertain. The CDR3 is 14 residues long. V was cut by 1 base and J by 2 bases, with 9 bases left in between. The germline gives CDR1 SGHNT, CDR2 YENEEA. This chain's CDR3 is CASSLGTDTYEQYF. CDR3 DNA sequence: TGTGCCAGCAGCTTAGGCACAGACACCTACGAGCAGTACTTC.

The chain joins TRBV5-4 to TRBJ2-1; possible D gene TRBD1, 6 bases. The germline CDR1 and CDR2 sequences are SGHNT and YYREEE (reference sequence). Trimming cost V 0 bases and J 3 bases, with 10 bases left between them. This CDR3 is 15 amino acids long. CDR3 sequence reads: CASSLAQGNYNEQFF. DNA for the CDR3: TGTGCCAGCAGCTTGGCACAGGGCAACTACAATGAGCAGTTCTTC.

The chain links TRBV15 to TRBJ1-4; no definite D call. The V and J ends lost 1 base and 8 bases respectively, with 5 bases between them. Per the germline V gene, CDR1 is LNHNV and CDR2 is YYDKDF (reference sequence). This CDR3 region has 12 residues. CDR3 DNA: TGTGCCACCAGCAGAGCCTTGGAAAAACTGTTTTTT. It encodes CATSRALEKLFF. Full variable domain (missing parts from reference TRBV15 and TRBJ1-4): DAMVIQNPRYQVTQFGKPVTLSCSQTLNHNVMYWYQQKSSQAPKLLFHYYDKDFNNEADTPDNFQSRRPNTSFCFLDIRSPGLGDTAMYLCATSRALEKLFFGSGTQLSVL.

The chain uses TRBV7-6 and TRBJ2-5; 9 bases are shared with TRBD2. Trimming took 2 bases from V and 5 from J; bases not matched to a gene: 9. Germline V lookup: CDR1 SGHVS, CDR2 FNYEAQ. CDR3 length equals 16 residues. CDR3 in amino acids: CASSLNPGTSPETQYF. DNA for the CDR3: TGTGCCAGCAGCTTAAACCCCGGGACTAGCCCCGAGACCCAGTACTTC.

Here the CDR3 reads CASSLGQGVDTQYF. The CDR3 DNA sequence: TGTGCCAGCAGCTTAGGACAGGGGGTAGATACGCAGTATTTT. This rearrangement joins TRBV7-9 to TRBJ2-3; 9 nucleotides agree with TRBD1. The CDR3 contains 14 residues. Trimming cost V 1 base and J 5 bases; bases outside gene matches: 1. Germline values: CDR1 SEHNR, CDR2 FQNEAQ (reference sequence).

The CDR3 region is CASSPNTGELFF. CDR3 in DNA: TGTGCCAGCAGCCCTAACACCGGGGAGCTGTTTTTT. The chain uses TRBV3-1 (or the pseudogene TRBV3-2) and TRBJ2-2; D unresolved. The CDR3 is 12 amino acids. Germline loops: CDR1 LGHDT, CDR2 YNNKEL (reference sequence). V lost 4 bases to trimming and J lost 2 bases, with 2 bases between them.

The chain uses TRBV9 and TRBJ2-2; possible D gene TRBD1, 6 bases. The CDR3 totals 16 residues. Germline CDR1 and CDR2: SGDLS and YYNGEE. V was trimmed by 4 bases and J by 0 bases, leaving 13 bases between them. CDR3 region: CASSKGQHANTGELFF. CDR3 coding DNA: TGTGCCAGCAGCAAGGGACAACACGCGAACACCGGGGAGCTGTTTTTT.